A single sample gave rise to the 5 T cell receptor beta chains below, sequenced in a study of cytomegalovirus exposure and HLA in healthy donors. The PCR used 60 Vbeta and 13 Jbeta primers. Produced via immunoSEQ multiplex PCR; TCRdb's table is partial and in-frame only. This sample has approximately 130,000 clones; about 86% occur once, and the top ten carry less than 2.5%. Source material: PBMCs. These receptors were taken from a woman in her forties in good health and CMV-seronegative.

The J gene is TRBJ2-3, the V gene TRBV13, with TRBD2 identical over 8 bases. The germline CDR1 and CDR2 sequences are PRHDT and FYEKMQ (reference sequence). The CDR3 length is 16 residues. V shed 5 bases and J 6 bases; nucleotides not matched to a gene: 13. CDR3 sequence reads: CASSGMTGGEIDTQYF. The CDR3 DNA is TGTGCCAGCAGCGGAATGACGGGGGGGGAAATTGATACGCAGTATTTT.

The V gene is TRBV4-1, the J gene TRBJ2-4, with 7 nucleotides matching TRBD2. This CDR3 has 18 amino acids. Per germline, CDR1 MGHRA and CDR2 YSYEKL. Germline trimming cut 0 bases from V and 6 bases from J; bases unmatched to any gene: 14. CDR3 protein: CASSQDQGREGRTNIQYF. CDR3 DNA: TGCGCCAGCAGCCAAGATCAGGGTAGGGAGGGACGGACAAACATTCAGTACTTC.

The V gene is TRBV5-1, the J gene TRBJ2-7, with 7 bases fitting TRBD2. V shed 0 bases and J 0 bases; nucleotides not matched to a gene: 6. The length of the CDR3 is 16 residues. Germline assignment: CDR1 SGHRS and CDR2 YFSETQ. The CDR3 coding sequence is TGCGCCAGCAGCTTGGGTCCGGGAGGAAGCTCCTACGAGCAGTACTTC. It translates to CASSLGPGGSSYEQYF.

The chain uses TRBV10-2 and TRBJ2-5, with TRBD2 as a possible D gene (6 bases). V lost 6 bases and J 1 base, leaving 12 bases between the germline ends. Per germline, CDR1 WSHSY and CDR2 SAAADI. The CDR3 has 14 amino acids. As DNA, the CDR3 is TGCGCCAGCAGGTCCGCGGGGCGCCAAGAGACCCAGTACTTC. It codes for CASRSAGRQETQYF.

CDR3 nucleotides: TGTGCCAGTAGGATCGGACAGGGCGGTCAGCCCCAGCATTTT. It yields the protein CASRIGQGGQPQHF. The chain is built from TRBV19 and TRBJ1-5; 8 nucleotides match TRBD1. The CDR3 extends over 14 amino acids. V gave up 6 bases and J gave up 6 bases; unmatched junction bases: 7. Looked up from germline, CDR1 is LNHDA and CDR2 is SQIVND (reference sequence).